These T cell receptor beta chains were read from a single sample in a study of blood T cell repertoires in COVID-19. Sequenced by immunoSEQ multiplex PCR; TCRdb stores in-frame clones only, minus some. The sample includes about 97,000 clones, about 85% of them seen just once. The sample consisted of peripheral blood. These receptors were obtained from a man aged 55 to 70 with acute or convalescent COVID-19. The CDR3 runs from the conserved cysteine through the conserved F or W. The D gene is left open where the match is weak. The size of a clone is reported for some rows only, either as once, few or many, or as a class for expanded clones.

V gene	clone size	J gene	D gene	CDR3 protein	CDR3 DNA
TRBV5-6	NA	TRBJ2-2	TRBD1	CASRPGTGGGTGELFF	TGTGCCAGCAGACCCGGGACAGGGGGCGGAACCGGGGAGCTGTTTTTT
TRBV5-1	NA	TRBJ2-1	NA	CASSLGSGYNEQFF	TGCGCCAGCAGCTTAGGTAGCGGATACAATGAGCAGTTCTTC
TRBV5-8	NA	TRBJ2-1	TRBD1	CASILEIGQGYNEQFF	TGTGCCAGCATCCTAGAAATCGGACAGGGTTACAATGAGCAGTTCTTC
TRBV6-2/TRBV6-3	NA	TRBJ1-2	NA	CASNPGANYGYTF	TGTGCCAGCAACCCGGGGGCGAACTATGGCTACACCTTC
TRBV7-8	NA	TRBJ1-1	TRBD1	CASSPGQGAGTEAFF	TGTGCCAGCAGCCCGGGACAGGGGGCGGGTACTGAAGCTTTCTTT
TRBV7-9	once	TRBJ2-2	NA	CASITTGDTGELFF	TGTGCCAGCATCACGACTGGTGACACCGGGGAGCTGTTTTTT
TRBV3-1/TRBV3-2	NA	TRBJ2-4	TRBD2	CASSQEAAGAGGPNHSKNIQYF	TGTGCCAGCAGCCAAGAGGCCGCGGGTGCGGGGGGTCCAAACCATAGCAAAAACATTCAGTACTTC
TRBV11-2	NA	TRBJ1-2	TRBD1	CASAKGGQGHYGYTF	TGTGCCAGCGCAAAAGGGGGACAGGGGCATTATGGCTACACCTTC
TRBV5-6	NA	TRBJ2-7	TRBD1	CASSSPGQGDYEQYF	TGTGCCAGCAGCTCGCCGGGACAGGGGGACTACGAGCAGTACTTC
TRBV24-1	NA	TRBJ2-4	NA	CATSDPLEAKNIQYF	TGTGCCACCAGTGACCCACTAGAAGCCAAAAACATTCAGTACTTC
TRBV2	NA	TRBJ1-1	NA	CASRQQVNTEAFF	TGTGCCAGCAGGCAACAGGTAAACACTGAAGCTTTCTTT
TRBV7-3	NA	TRBJ1-6	TRBD1	CASSRGTANSPLHF	TGTGCCAGCAGCCGTGGGACAGCCAATTCACCCCTCCACTTT
TRBV29-1	NA	TRBJ1-4	NA	CSVRQTSNEKLFF	TGCAGCGTGCGACAGACCTCGAATGAAAAACTGTTTTTT
TRBV18	NA	TRBJ1-6	NA	CASSASAGNSPLHF	TGTGCCAGCTCGGCCAGCGCGGGGAATTCACCCCTCCACTTT
TRBV4-1	NA	TRBJ2-7	TRBD2	CASSQGPSSGIYPYEQYF	TGCGCCAGCAGCCAAGGGCCGTCTAGCGGGATATATCCCTACGAGCAGTACTTC
TRBV10-3	NA	TRBJ2-7	NA	CAISESGSTRYEQYF	TGTGCCATCAGTGAGTCTGGGAGTACACGCTACGAGCAGTACTTC
TRBV5-8	NA	TRBJ2-2	NA	CASSLAPAGFGTGELFF	TGTGCCAGCAGCTTGGCCCCGGCAGGGTTCGGCACCGGGGAGCTGTTTTTT
TRBV7-2	once	TRBJ2-2	TRBD2	CASSVSGRTGGELFF	TGTGCCAGCAGCGTTAGCGGGAGAACGGGCGGGGAGCTGTTTTTT
TRBV11-2	NA	TRBJ2-7	NA	CASSYGTLAYEQYF	TGTGCCAGCAGTTACGGGACACTTGCCTACGAGCAGTACTTC
TRBV7-9	few	TRBJ2-7	NA	CASSLAGTNYEQYF	TGTGCCAGCAGCTTAGCCGGGACAAACTACGAGCAGTACTTC
TRBV7-2	NA	TRBJ2-5	NA	CASSFGYQETQYF	TGTGCCAGCAGCTTCGGTTACCAAGAGACCCAGTACTTC
TRBV27	NA	TRBJ2-1	TRBD2	CASSSGQRGGFEQFF	TGTGCCAGCAGTTCAGGGCAGCGGGGGGGCTTTGAGCAGTTCTTC
TRBV2	NA	TRBJ2-3	TRBD2	CASSASGSETDTQYF	TGTGCCAGCAGTGCTAGCGGGAGTGAGACAGATACGCAGTATTTT
TRBV10-2	NA	TRBJ2-7	NA	CASSEDGSSYEQYF	TGCGCCAGCAGTGAGGATGGGAGCTCCTACGAGCAGTACTTC
TRBV3-1/TRBV3-2	few	TRBJ2-3	TRBD2	CASSHNSGSGTDTQYF	TGTGCCAGCAGCCATAATAGCGGGAGTGGTACAGATACGCAGTATTTT
TRBV12-5	NA	TRBJ1-5	TRBD1	CASGLTLSDRAGNQPQHF	TGTGCTAGTGGTTTGACGCTCTCTGACAGGGCAGGCAATCAGCCCCAGCATTTT
TRBV28	NA	TRBJ2-1	NA	CASSPIGGGLNEQFF	TGTGCCAGCAGTCCAATAGGAGGAGGGCTCAATGAGCAGTTCTTC
TRBV18	NA	TRBJ2-7	NA	CASSPNQGPRSYEQYF	TGTGCCAGCTCACCAAATCAGGGCCCACGATCCTACGAGCAGTACTTC
TRBV5-1	NA	TRBJ2-2	NA	CASSLVAQPGELFF	TGCGCCAGCAGCTTGGTAGCCCAGCCCGGGGAGCTGTTTTTT
TRBV20-1	NA	TRBJ1-5	NA	CSANDGNQPQHF	TGCAGTGCTAATGACGGGAATCAGCCCCAGCATTTT
TRBV11-3	NA	TRBJ2-5	NA	CASSLRETQYF	TGTGCCAGCAGCTTACGGGAGACCCAGTACTTC
TRBV5-1	once	TRBJ1-1	NA	CASSPGTGTEAFF	TGCGCCAGCAGCCCCGGGACTGGGACTGAAGCTTTCTTT
TRBV5-8	NA	TRBJ1-1	NA	CASSLTANTEAFF	TGTGCCAGCAGCTTGACAGCGAACACTGAAGCTTTCTTT
TRBV9	once	TRBJ2-1	TRBD2	CASSDGLAGVTSYNEQFF	TGTGCCAGCAGCGATGGACTAGCGGGGGTTACCTCCTACAATGAGCAGTTCTTC
TRBV7-2	NA	TRBJ2-7	TRBD2	CASSLMASGIYEQYF	TGTGCCAGCAGCTTAATGGCTAGCGGGATCTACGAGCAGTACTTC
TRBV27	once	TRBJ2-3	TRBD2	CASLPLAGGSMGTDTQYF	TGTGCCAGCCTCCCCCTAGCGGGAGGGTCCATGGGCACAGATACGCAGTATTTT
TRBV7-3	NA	TRBJ2-1	TRBD2	CASSYGLAGAAGGANEQFF	TGTGCCAGCAGCTATGGACTAGCGGGAGCGGCCGGAGGGGCCAATGAGCAGTTCTTC
TRBV19	NA	TRBJ1-2	NA	CASSIWDTLNYGYTF	TGTGCCAGTAGTATATGGGACACCCTTAACTATGGCTACACCTTC
TRBV6-6	NA	TRBJ2-1	NA	CASSYSPNNEQFF	TGTGCCAGCAGTTATTCCCCAAACAATGAGCAGTTCTTC
TRBV27	NA	TRBJ2-1	TRBD2	CASSPLAGLSYEQFF	TGTGCCAGCAGTCCTCTAGCGGGCCTCTCCTATGAGCAGTTCTTC
TRBV24-1	NA	TRBJ2-5	TRBD2	CATSETGGPETQYF	TGTGCCACCAGTGAGACGGGGGGTCCAGAGACCCAGTACTTC
TRBV7-2	once	TRBJ2-5	TRBD1	CASSLVGDVRGKTQYF	TGTGCCAGCAGCTTAGTAGGAGATGTCAGGGGGAAGACCCAGTACTTC
TRBV3-1/TRBV3-2	few	TRBJ1-5	NA	CASSPSRAGLRGNQPQHF	TGTGCCAGCAGCCCAAGTAGGGCGGGGCTAAGGGGAAATCAGCCCCAGCATTTT
TRBV7-9	NA	TRBJ1-2	TRBD1	CASSLVGQAYTF	TGTGCCAGCAGCTTGGTCGGACAGGCCTACACCTTC
TRBV7-8	NA	TRBJ2-5	TRBD2	CASSLGGYQETQYF	TGTGCCAGCAGCTTGGGAGGGTACCAAGAGACCCAGTACTTC
TRBV14	NA	TRBJ2-7	TRBD2	CASSQDRSTGGSSYEQYF	TGTGCCAGCAGCCAAGATCGTTCAACCGGGGGGAGCTCCTACGAGCAGTACTTC
TRBV5-1	NA	TRBJ1-6	NA	CASSLGGGGYGSPLHF	TGCGCCAGCAGCTTGGGCGGAGGAGGGTATGGTTCACCCCTCCACTTT
TRBV19	NA	TRBJ2-1	TRBD1	CASSPGTGQFYEQFF	TGTGCCAGTAGTCCCGGGACAGGGCAGTTCTATGAGCAGTTCTTC